Sequencing of this T cell receptor (beta chain) was carried out in a study of T cells after somatic rescue of genetic block. Assay: immunoSEQ multiplex PCR; the TCRdb copy retains only in-frame clones and omits some. The data contain approximately 14,000 clones, approximately 71% of them singletons. CDR3 length equals 14 residues. CDR1 is SGHNT and CDR2 is YYREEE in the germline V gene (reference sequence). V was clipped by 2 bases and J by 10 bases, with 15 bases between them. The source is a man in his late teens or twenties. The sample taken for sequencing was peripheral blood mononuclear cells (PBMCs). J is TRBJ2-2 and V is TRBV5-4, with a weak D call TRBD1 (6 bases). CDR3 residues: CASSLNRVVEELFF. Written as DNA, the CDR3 is TGTGCCAGCAGCTTAAACAGGGTAGTGGAGGAGCTGTTTTTT. The full variable domain, with the rest looked up from reference TRBV5-4 and TRBJ2-2, is ETGVTQSPTHLIKTRGQQVTLRCSSQSGHNTVSWYQQALGQGPQFIFQYYREEENGRGNFPPRFSGLQFPNYSSELNVNALELDDSALYLCASSLNRVVEELFFGEGSRLTVL.